Shown below are 27 T cell receptor beta chains from a single sample sequenced in a study of technical replicates of blood from several donors. Produced via immunoSEQ multiplex PCR; TCRdb's table is partial and in-frame only. The sample gives tens of thousands of clones, roughly 94% of which show up once; approximately 0.25% is in the top ten. Sequenced material: T cells isolated from PBMCs. Source of these receptors: a human donor in good health.

The V and J genes are TRBV7-8 and TRBJ2-7; possibly TRBD1 for D (5 bases). Looked up from germline, CDR1 is SGHVS and CDR2 is FQNEAQ. This CDR3 spans 12 amino acids. Between the trimmed V and J ends, which lost 3 bases and 4 bases, there was a span of 7 bases. CDR3 sequence reads: CASSFDSYEQYF. The CDR3 DNA reads as TGTGCCAGCAGCTTCGACAGTTACGAGCAGTACTTC.

The chain links TRBV4-2 to TRBJ2-2, with D hard to call. The CDR3 loop spans 15 amino acids. V gave up 2 bases and J gave up 1 base, with 8 bases separating them. Germline CDR1 reads LGHNA; CDR2 reads YNFKEQ. CDR3 bases: TGTGCCAGCAGCCAACTAGAAGGGAACACCGGGGAGCTGTTTTTT. This gives the protein CASSQLEGNTGELFF.

The CDR3 DNA reads TGTGCCAGCAGCTGGGCAGTGGGCCAAGAGACCCAGTACTTC. Translation gives CASSWAVGQETQYF. This chain links TRBV5-5 with TRBJ2-5; D is ambiguous. V was cut by 3 bases and J by 1 base, with 10 bases left in between. This CDR3 comprises 14 residues. Germline lookup yields CDR1 SGHKS and CDR2 YYEKEE (reference sequence).

CDR3 in DNA: TGTGCCAGCAGTTTAGGAAGGGGGTTTTGGCAGCCCCAGCATTTT. Translating gives CASSLGRGFWQPQHF. The rearrangement uses TRBV28 and TRBJ1-5; the D gene is possibly TRBD1 (6 bases). The CDR3 extends over 15 amino acids. Germline V gene sequence: CDR1 MDHEN, CDR2 SYDVKM. V gave up 2 bases and J gave up 7 bases, with 15 bases separating them.

The chain combines TRBV4-1 with TRBJ2-7; no clear D. V was clipped by 1 base and J by 1 base, with 5 bases between them. CDR3 length: 13 residues. Germline-derived CDR1 and CDR2 are MGHRA and YSYEKL. The CDR3 loop is CASSQGGSYEQYF. CDR3 nucleotide sequence: TGCGCCAGCAGCCAAGGCGGTTCCTACGAGCAGTACTTC.

The rearrangement joins TRBV7-2 to TRBJ1-2, with D possibly being TRBD1 (5 bases). This CDR3 spans 12 amino acids. Trimming removed 5 bases from V and 5 bases from J, with 9 bases in between. Looked up from germline, CDR1 is SGHTA and CDR2 is FQGNSA. CDR3 region: CASSPQEYGYTF. In DNA form, the CDR3 reads TGTGCCAGCAGCCCACAGGAATATGGCTACACCTTC.

V is TRBV5-6 and J is TRBJ2-5, with 9 bases fitting TRBD2. This CDR3 comprises 15 residues. Germline CDR1 SGHDT, CDR2 YYEEEE. The J segment lost 1 base and the V segment lost 6 bases, leaving 7 bases of the junction unmatched. The CDR3 region has the DNA TGTGCCAGCAAGATAGCGGGGGACCCCCAAGAGACCCAGTACTTC. Its translation: CASKIAGDPQETQYF. Full variable domain (remainder filled in from reference TRBV5-6 and TRBJ2-5): DAGVTQSPTHLIKTRGQQVTLRCSPKSGHDTVSWYQQALGQGPQFIFQYYEEEERQRGNFPDRFSGHQFPNYSSELNVNALLLGDSALYLCASKIAGDPQETQYFGPGTRLLVL.

This sequence joins TRBV5-4 and TRBJ2-3; possible D gene TRBD2, 5 bases. V was clipped by 5 bases and J by 8 bases, with 21 bases between them. This CDR3 is 15 amino acids long. CDR1 and CDR2 (germline): SGHNT, YYREEE (reference sequence). CDR3 protein: CASRPTSGSGVTQYF. In DNA form, the CDR3 reads TGTGCCAGCAGACCGACGAGCGGCTCCGGAGTTACGCAGTATTTT. Based on the CDR3 plus reference TRBV5-4 and TRBJ2-3, the full variable domain is ETGVTQSPTHLIKTRGQQVTLRCSSQSGHNTVSWYQQALGQGPQFIFQYYREEENGRGNFPPRFSGLQFPNYSSELNVNALELDDSALYLCASRPTSGSGVTQYFGPGTRLTVL.

The V gene is TRBV11-3, the J gene TRBJ2-3; 8 bases match TRBD1. Germline CDR1 and CDR2: SGHNT and YENEEA. V lost 3 bases to trimming and J lost 11 bases; unmatched junction nucleotides: 7. The CDR3 runs 13 residues. The CDR3, as DNA: TGTGCCAGCAGCTTTGAGACAGGGGATTGGCAGTATTTT. Translating it yields CASSFETGDWQYF.

The chain joins TRBV9 to TRBJ2-3; 7 bases fit TRBD1. The CDR3 is 15 residues long. Germline CDR1 and CDR2: SGDLS and YYNGEE. Trimming at V came to 4 bases and at J to 1 base, leaving 6 bases not matched to a gene. In DNA form, the CDR3 reads TGTGCCAGCAGCCCATCCGGACAGGGCACAGATACGCAGTATTTT. It codes for CASSPSGQGTDTQYF. Filled out from reference TRBV9 and TRBJ2-3, the complete variable domain reads DSGVTQTPKHLITATGQRVTLRCSPRSGDLSVYWYQQSLDQGLQFLIQYYNGEERAKGNILERFSAQQFPDLHSELNLSSLELGDSALYFCASSPSGQGTDTQYFGPGTRLTVL.

This clone was seen just once. The chain carries TRBV28 and TRBJ2-7, with 7 bases identical to TRBD1. Germline V CDR1 and CDR2: MDHEN, SYDVKM. V shed 4 bases and J 2 bases; nucleotides not matched to a gene: 2. The CDR3 consists of 13 residues. This chain's CDR3 is CASSSTGPYEQYF. The CDR3, as DNA: TGTGCCAGCAGTTCGACAGGGCCCTACGAGCAGTACTTC.

The chain combines TRBV2 with TRBJ1-1; TRBD1 is a possible D gene (6 bases). Germline lookup yields CDR1 SNHLY and CDR2 FYNNEI. Between the trimmed V and J ends, which lost 6 bases and 11 bases, there was a span of 13 bases. The CDR3 has 11 residues. The CDR3 loop reads CASRDEQGAFF. CDR3 bases: TGTGCCAGCAGAGATGAACAGGGCGCTTTCTTT.

The J gene is TRBJ2-7, the V gene TRBV29-1; the D gene is possibly TRBD2 (5 bases). The CDR3 runs 13 residues. Looked up from germline, CDR1 is SQVTM and CDR2 is ANQGSEA. V lost 7 bases to trimming and J lost 2 bases, with 15 bases between them. CDR3 region: CSAVRAGAYEQYF. The CDR3 DNA sequence: TGCAGCGCTGTGAGGGCCGGAGCCTACGAGCAGTACTTC.

The chain carries TRBV2 and TRBJ2-7; D is undetermined. Trimming removed 4 bases at V and 1 base at J, with 8 bases between. CDR1 is SNHLY, CDR2 FYNNEI, per germline. The CDR3 loop spans 13 amino acids. The CDR3 DNA sequence: TGTGCCAGCAGTGTTACAGATTCCTACGAGCAGTACTTC. It specifies CASSVTDSYEQYF.

This clone was seen only once. The V and J genes are TRBV7-9 and TRBJ1-1; D call uncertain. CDR1 SEHNR and CDR2 FQNEAQ come from the germline V gene (reference sequence). Trimming shortened V by 2 bases and J by 0 bases, and 4 bases separated the two germline ends. CDR3 length: 13 amino acids. CDR3 nucleotides: TGTGCCAGCAGCTTAATTATGAACACTGAAGCTTTCTTT. It yields the protein CASSLIMNTEAFF.

V is TRBV6-1 and J is TRBJ2-1; D is possibly TRBD1 (6 bases). Germline CDR1 is MNHNS and CDR2 is SASEGT. CDR3 length: 15 residues. The V end lost 2 bases, the J end lost 6 bases, and 14 bases lay between the germline ends. The CDR3 here is CASSEFTTGSNEQFF. CDR3 in DNA: TGTGCCAGCAGTGAATTTACGACAGGCTCCAATGAGCAGTTCTTC.

The chain couples TRBV9 to TRBJ2-1, with D perhaps matching TRBD2 (6 bases). Trimming shortened V by 2 bases and J by 5 bases, and 11 bases separated the two germline ends. This CDR3 comprises 14 residues. Germline CDR1 is SGDLS and CDR2 is YYNGEE. This chain's CDR3 is CASSVMGGNNEQFF. The DNA of the CDR3 is TGTGCCAGCAGCGTGATGGGGGGTAACAATGAGCAGTTCTTC.

This clone appeared a few times. V gene TRBV4-1 combines with J gene TRBJ1-1, with 8 nucleotides matching TRBD1. The junction had 9 bases not matched to a gene; V was cut back by 6 bases and J by 3 bases. Germline V gene lookup returns CDR1 MGHRA and CDR2 YSYEKL. The CDR3 consists of 15 residues. The CDR3 sequence is CASSLRGQGDTEAFF. For the CDR3, the DNA is TGCGCCAGCAGTCTCAGGGGGCAGGGGGACACTGAAGCTTTCTTT.

The CDR3, as DNA: TGCGCCAGCAGCCGATTTTCCGGGACAGGCTTTCAAGAGACCCAGTACTTC. Translated: CASSRFSGTGFQETQYF. The gene calls are TRBV4-1 and TRBJ2-5, with TRBD1 identical over 8 bases. V lost 4 bases, J lost 2 bases, and 12 bases stayed unmatched. CDR1 is MGHRA and CDR2 is YSYEKL in the germline V gene. CDR3 length equals 17 residues.

The chain joins TRBV4-1 to TRBJ2-5, with TRBD2 matching 13 bases. The trim removed 1 base at V and 7 bases at J, leaving 12 bases unmatched. The length of the CDR3 is 18 residues. Germline CDR1 MGHRA, CDR2 YSYEKL. As DNA, the CDR3 is TGCGCCAGCAGCCAAGCGGGACTAGCGGGGCCCACATCTCTGACCCAGTACTTC. Amino acid sequence: CASSQAGLAGPTSLTQYF.

The CDR3 spells CASSRGQAQETQYF. The CDR3 nucleotides read TGTGCCAGCAGCCGTGGACAGGCCCAAGAGACCCAGTACTTC. The chain recombines TRBV16 with TRBJ2-5, with TRBD1 matching 7 bases. The germline V gene has CDR1 KGHSY and CDR2 FQNENV. This CDR3 comprises 14 residues. Unmatched junction bases numbered 3, after V lost 4 bases and J lost 1 base.

The J gene is TRBJ2-7, the V gene TRBV7-2; no definite D call. Germline V lookup: CDR1 SGHTA, CDR2 FQGNSA. This CDR3 is 14 amino acids long. V dropped 1 base and J dropped 6 bases, with 13 bases sitting between them. CDR3 residues: CASSLVVDMVEQYF. The DNA for the CDR3 is TGTGCCAGCAGCTTAGTAGTCGACATGGTCGAGCAGTACTTC. Combining the CDR3 with reference TRBV7-2 and TRBJ2-7 gives the whole variable domain GAGVSQSPSNKVTEKGKDVELRCDPISGHTALYWYRQSLGQGLEFLIYFQGNSAPDKSGLPSDRFSAERTGGSVSTLTIQRTQQEDSAVYLCASSLVVDMVEQYFGPGTRLTVT.

J is TRBJ2-7 and V is TRBV27; D might be TRBD2 (6 bases). The CDR3 has 16 amino acids. The V end was cut by 0 bases, the J end by 3 bases, with 15 bases between. CDR1 and CDR2 (germline): MNHEY, SMNVEV (reference sequence). CDR3 sequence (DNA): TGTGCCAGCAGTTTATCGGCGGCTAGCGAATACTACGAGCAGTACTTC. Protein product: CASSLSAASEYYEQYF.

This rearrangement joins TRBV5-8 to TRBJ2-1; 10 positions agree with TRBD1. The CDR3 runs to 14 residues. Germline loops: CDR1 SGHTS, CDR2 YDEGEE. V lost 5 bases and J lost 7; bases outside the gene matches: 6. CDR3 sequence: CASRPGQGLNEQFF. The CDR3 nucleotides are TGTGCCAGCAGACCGGGACAGGGGTTGAATGAGCAGTTCTTC.

The rearrangement joins TRBV5-5 to TRBJ2-7, with a tentative D call TRBD1 (5 bases). The CDR3 is 16 residues long. Germline-derived CDR1 and CDR2 are SGHKS and YYEKEE (reference sequence). Trimming stripped 2 bases from V and 7 bases from J, with 22 bases between. CDR3 amino acids: CASSFGRGLQLREQYF. The CDR3 nucleotides read TGTGCCAGCAGCTTTGGTAGGGGCCTACAATTGAGGGAGCAGTACTTC.

This rearrangement joins TRBV19 to TRBJ1-5, with D maybe TRBD1 (5 bases). CDR3 size: 14 residues. V lost 3 bases and J lost 6, with 12 bases in between. From germline, CDR1 is LNHDA and CDR2 SQIVND (reference sequence). CDR3 sequence (DNA): TGTGCCAGTAGTATGAGCCAGGGAACTCAGCCCCAGCATTTT. Translated: CASSMSQGTQPQHF.

The chain carries TRBV7-9 and TRBJ2-5, with 9 bases that match TRBD2. The germline V gene has CDR1 SEHNR and CDR2 FQNEAQ (reference sequence). The CDR3 is 18 residues long. The V and J ends lost 2 bases and 0 bases, in that order; junction bases with no gene match: 10. For the CDR3, the DNA is TGTGCCAGCAGCTTATCCGGGGCTAGCGGGGTGGACCAAGAGACCCAGTACTTC. Protein: CASSLSGASGVDQETQYF. Full variable domain (remainder filled in from reference TRBV7-9 and TRBJ2-5): DTGVSQNPRHKITKRGQNVTFRCDPISEHNRLYWYRQTLGQGPEFLTYFQNEAQLEKSRLLSDRFSAERPKGSFSTLEIQRTEQGDSAMYLCASSLSGASGVDQETQYFGPGTRLLVL.